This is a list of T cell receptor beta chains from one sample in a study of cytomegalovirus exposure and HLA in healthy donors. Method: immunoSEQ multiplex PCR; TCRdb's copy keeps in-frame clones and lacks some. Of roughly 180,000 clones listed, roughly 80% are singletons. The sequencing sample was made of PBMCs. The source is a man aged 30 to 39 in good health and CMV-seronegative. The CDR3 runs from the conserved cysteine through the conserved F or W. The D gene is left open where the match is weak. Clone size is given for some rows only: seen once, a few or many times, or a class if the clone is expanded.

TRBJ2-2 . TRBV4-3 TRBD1 CASSQGDRVTGELFF TGCGCCAGCAGCCAAGGGGACAGGGTTACCGGGGAGCTGTTTTTT
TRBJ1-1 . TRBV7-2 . CASRGGGGFLRAFF TGTGCCAGCAGGGGGGGAGGGGGGTTTCTTCGAGCTTTCTTT
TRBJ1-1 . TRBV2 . CASSEARADEAFF TGTGCCAGCAGTGAAGCGAGGGCGGATGAAGCTTTCTTT
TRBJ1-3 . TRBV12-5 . CASGPLGQDRNTIYF TGTGCTAGTGGTCCCCTGGGGCAGGACCGGAACACCATATATTTT
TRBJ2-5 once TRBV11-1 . CASSPRVHQETQYF TGTGCCAGCAGCCCCCGGGTCCACCAAGAGACCCAGTACTTC
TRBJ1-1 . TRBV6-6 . CASSYPAGKGNTEAFF TGTGCCAGCAGTTACCCAGCGGGAAAGGGGAACACTGAAGCTTTCTTT
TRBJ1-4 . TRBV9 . CASSVGHRNEKLFF TGTGCCAGCAGCGTCGGACACCGGAATGAAAAACTGTTTTTT
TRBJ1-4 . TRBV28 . CASSLSGGLWEKLFF TGTGCCAGCAGTTTATCGGGGGGCCTTTGGGAAAAACTGTTTTTT
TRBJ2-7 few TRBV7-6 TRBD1 CASSPGTGGEQYF TGTGCCAGCAGTCCTGGGACAGGGGGCGAGCAGTACTTC
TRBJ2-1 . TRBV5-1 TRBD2 CASSFELGTSGSRNNEQFF TGCGCCAGCAGCTTTGAGTTGGGGACTAGCGGGAGTAGAAACAATGAGCAGTTCTTC